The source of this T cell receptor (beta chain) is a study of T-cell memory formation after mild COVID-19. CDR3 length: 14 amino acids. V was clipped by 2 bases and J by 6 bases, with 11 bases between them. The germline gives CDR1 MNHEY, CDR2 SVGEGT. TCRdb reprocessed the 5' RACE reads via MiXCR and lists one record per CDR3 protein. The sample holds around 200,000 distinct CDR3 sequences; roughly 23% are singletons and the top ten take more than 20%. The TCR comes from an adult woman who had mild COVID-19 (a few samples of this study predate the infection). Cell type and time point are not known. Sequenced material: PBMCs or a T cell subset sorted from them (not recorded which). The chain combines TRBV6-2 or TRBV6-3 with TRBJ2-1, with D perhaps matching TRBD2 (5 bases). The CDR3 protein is CASSYALGSNEQFF. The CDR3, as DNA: TGTGCCAGCAGTTACGCTCTAGGGAGCAATGAGCAGTTCTTC.